These 28 T cell receptor beta chains originate from one sample sequenced in a study of blood T cells in healthy people across ages. Alongside a J-beta primer mix, a sample-barcoded 5' primer served in a second PCR lasting about 7 to 12 cycles. Each CDR3 protein is one row after TCRdb ran MiXCR on the 5' RACE reads. Of 1.5 million or so distinct CDR3 sequences in the sample, 40% to 50% were seen once. The sample taken for sequencing was blood. The receptors derive from a woman in her late teens or twenties in good health.

The chain is built from TRBV20-1 and TRBJ2-1; D not certain. Trimming removed 0 bases from V and 9 bases from J, with 18 bases in between. Per germline, CDR1 DFQATT and CDR2 SNEGSKA (reference sequence). The CDR3 contains 15 residues. CDR3 protein: CSARDRMESRLEQFF. As DNA, the CDR3 is TGCAGTGCTAGAGATCGGATGGAGAGTCGTCTTGAGCAGTTCTTC.

This chain uses TRBV20-1 with TRBJ1-1; 11 bases match TRBD1. The germline gives CDR1 DFQATT, CDR2 SNEGSKA (reference sequence). CDR3 length: 15 residues. After removal of 6 bases from V and 5 bases from J, the junction contained 11 bases not matched to a gene. Here the CDR3 reads CSASPGTGGGTEAFF. In DNA, the CDR3 is TGCAGTGCCTCCCCCGGGACAGGGGGAGGTACTGAAGCTTTCTTT.

This clonotype came up a few times. This rearrangement joins TRBV12-3 or TRBV12-4 to TRBJ1-1; no clear D. The length of the CDR3 is 15 residues. Trimming took off 6 bases at V and 7 bases at J, with 21 bases between the two ends. The CDR3 nucleotides read TGTGCCAGCAGGCCGCAGAGGTCAGTTGGGAATGAAGCTTTCTTT. It is translated as CASRPQRSVGNEAFF.

This clonotype was recorded once. The rearrangement joins TRBV28 to TRBJ1-2, with D possibly TRBD1 on 5 matching bases. This CDR3 is 13 amino acids long. In germline, CDR1 is MDHEN, CDR2 SYDVKM. With 7 bases removed from V and 5 bases from J, the gap between germline ends came to 14 bases. CDR3: CASTSARAYGYTF. The CDR3 DNA reads TGTGCCAGCACTTCGGCCAGGGCGTATGGCTACACCTTC.

This clonotype was seen only a few times. The chain uses TRBV15 and TRBJ1-2; D possibly corresponds to TRBD1 (6 bases). Trimming stripped 8 bases from V and 4 bases from J, with 11 bases between. Germline CDR1 is LNHNV and CDR2 is YYDKDF (reference sequence). The CDR3 consists of 12 residues. CDR3 region: CATSQGIYGYTF. The CDR3 DNA is TGTGCCACCTCCCAGGGGATCTATGGCTACACCTTC.

The chain carries TRBV29-1 and TRBJ1-5; a weak D match, TRBD1 (5 bases). The germline gives CDR1 SQVTM, CDR2 ANQGSEA. V was pared by 7 bases and J by 4 bases, with 14 bases between. This CDR3 contains 13 residues. The CDR3 loop reads CSAQGGSNQPQHF. CDR3 in DNA: TGCAGCGCCCAGGGCGGTTCGAATCAGCCCCAGCATTTT. Combining the CDR3 with reference TRBV29-1 and TRBJ1-5 gives the whole variable domain SAVISQKPSRDICQRGTSLTIQCQVDSQVTMMFWYRQQPGQSLTLIATANQGSEATYESGFVIDKFPISRPNLTFSTLTVSNMSPEDSSIYLCSAQGGSNQPQHFGDGTRLSIL.

The chain joins TRBV4-1 to TRBJ1-1, with a possible D match to TRBD1 (6 bases). The germline CDR1 and CDR2 sequences are MGHRA and YSYEKL. The CDR3 spans 18 residues. V lost 1 base, J lost 0 bases, and 18 bases lay in between. The CDR3 DNA follows: TGCGCCAGCAGCCAAGTACCGGGGGGCGGGTACTTGAACACTGAAGCTTTCTTT. Its protein is CASSQVPGGGYLNTEAFF.

This clonotype was counted between two and nine times. The J gene is TRBJ2-7, the V gene TRBV10-3, with D maybe TRBD1 (5 bases). The ends were cut back, 4 bases at V and 6 bases at J, with 13 bases in the middle. Germline loops: CDR1 ENHRY, CDR2 SYGVKD. The CDR3 has 13 amino acids. The CDR3 nucleotides are TGTGCCATCAGTGTGTCTATAGGGGTCGAGCAGTACTTC. This translates into CAISVSIGVEQYF.

In this sample, this clonotype turned up a few times. The chain has TRBV11-1 and TRBJ2-1; D not certain. The CDR3 extends over 12 amino acids. Germline V lookup: CDR1 SGHAT, CDR2 FQDESV (reference sequence). Trimming cost V 0 bases and J 8 bases, with 5 bases left between them. The CDR3 nucleotides are TGTGCCAGCAGCTTAGCGACCTATGAGCAGTTCTTC. It codes for CASSLATYEQFF. Full variable domain (outside the CDR3, taken from reference TRBV11-1 and TRBJ2-1): EAEVAQSPRYKITEKSQAVAFWCDPISGHATLYWYRQILGQGPELLVQFQDESVVDDSQLPKDRFSAERLKGVDSTLKIQPAELGDSAMYLCASSLATYEQFFGPGTRLTVL.

V and J are TRBV7-9 and TRBJ2-7; 8 bases match TRBD1. The CDR3 runs to 15 residues. The trim removed 5 bases at V and 3 bases at J, leaving 9 bases unmatched. Germline V gene lookup returns CDR1 SEHNR and CDR2 FQNEAQ (reference sequence). Written as DNA, the CDR3 is TGTGCCAGCAGCAGCGGACAGGGCGACTACTACGAGCAGTACTTC. Protein product: CASSSGQGDYYEQYF.

This clonotype is a singleton in its sample. The chain couples TRBV28 to TRBJ1-2; D perhaps matches TRBD1 (5 bases). There are 15 residues in the CDR3. Germline-derived CDR1 and CDR2 are MDHEN and SYDVKM. Trimming took 6 bases from V and 2 from J, leaving 16 bases between them. The CDR3 bases are TGTGCCAGCAGCAGAGGTGGGGGTCCGAACTATGGCTACACCTTC. Encoded protein: CASSRGGGPNYGYTF.

The V call is TRBV12-3 or TRBV12-4, the J call TRBJ1-5; possibly TRBD1 for D (6 bases). The V gene lost 10 bases and the J gene lost 3 bases, with 13 bases spanning the gap. The CDR3 runs 13 residues. CDR3 protein: CATNQGLNQPQHF. The DNA of the CDR3 is TGTGCCACCAATCAGGGGCTCAATCAGCCCCAGCATTTT.

The chain joins TRBV21-1 to TRBJ2-7; no DNA check was done on the table's D call, TRBD1. TRBV21-1 is a pseudogene segment. The CDR3 loop spans 14 amino acids. CDR3 coding DNA: TGTGCCAGCAAGGGCGAAGGGCGCTCCTACGAGCAGTACTTC. Encoded protein: CASKGEGRSYEQYF.

This clonotype came up a few times. The chain links TRBV6-5 to TRBJ2-3, with 7 bases lining up with TRBD1. This CDR3 comprises 16 residues. The J segment lost 1 base and the V segment lost 5 bases, leaving 9 bases of the junction unmatched. Looked up from germline, CDR1 is MNHEY and CDR2 is SVGAGI. In nucleotides, the CDR3 is TGTGCCAGCAGTCATCAGGGGGTTGTAGGCACAGATACGCAGTATTTT. Translation: CASSHQGVVGTDTQYF.

This clonotype has a handful of counts. The J gene is TRBJ1-1, the V gene TRBV20-1, with D unclear. Looked up from germline, CDR1 is DFQATT and CDR2 is SNEGSKA (reference sequence). The V gene lost 0 bases and the J gene lost 3 bases, with 8 bases spanning the gap. This CDR3 spans 13 amino acids. CDR3 residues: CSARDTGYTEAFF. The CDR3 coding sequence is TGCAGTGCTAGAGATACGGGGTACACTGAAGCTTTCTTT.

The J gene is TRBJ1-5, the V gene TRBV4-1; 9 bases fit TRBD1. After removal of 1 base from V and 4 bases from J, the junction contained 14 bases not matched to a gene. The CDR3 length is 19 residues. Germline CDR1 is MGHRA and CDR2 is YSYEKL. CDR3 in DNA: TGCGCCAGCAGCCAAGTTAAGGGGACAGGGTTTGACCGAAATCAGCCCCAGCATTTT. Its protein product is CASSQVKGTGFDRNQPQHF.

The chain employs TRBV3-1 and TRBJ2-3; D may be TRBD2 (6 bases). V lost 8 bases and J 2 bases, leaving 8 bases between the germline ends. The CDR3 totals 12 residues. Germline values: CDR1 LGHDT, CDR2 YNNKEL (reference sequence). CDR3 region: CASGGITDTQYF. Written as DNA, the CDR3 is TGTGCCAGCGGGGGGATCACAGATACGCAGTATTTT.

This clonotype was recorded a few times. This rearrangement joins TRBV9 to TRBJ1-1; D call uncertain. Deletions cut 3 bases from V and 0 bases from J, with 12 bases between. The germline CDR1 and CDR2 sequences are SGDLS and YYNGEE. This CDR3 region has 15 residues. CDR3 loop: CASSAEIHMNTEAFF. CDR3 DNA sequence: TGTGCCAGCAGCGCCGAAATCCATATGAACACTGAAGCTTTCTTT.

In this sample, this clonotype turned up a few times. The chain carries TRBV28 and TRBJ1-6; 7 nucleotides match TRBD1. From germline, CDR1 is MDHEN and CDR2 SYDVKM. Trimming removed 7 bases from V and 7 bases from J; junction bases left unmatched: 10. The CDR3 consists of 15 residues. The CDR3 sequence is CASILHGQANSPLHF. The CDR3 nucleotides are TGTGCCAGCATACTACATGGACAGGCCAATTCACCCCTCCACTTT.

This clonotype came up a few times. The chain uses TRBV29-1 and TRBJ1-1; 9 bases are a match to TRBD1. CDR3 length: 12 residues. Germline V gene data show CDR1 as SQVTM and CDR2 as ANQGSEA. Losses at the gene ends were 4 bases for V and 3 bases for J; bases not matched to a gene: 0. The CDR3 region is CSVGDRDTEAFF. The CDR3 DNA sequence: TGCAGCGTTGGGGACAGGGACACTGAAGCTTTCTTT.

The genes are TRBV29-1 and TRBJ2-5; D uncertain. The closer fit of TRBJ2-7 to the DNA end suggests the J call may be wrong. This CDR3 spans 14 amino acids. Germline assignment: CDR1 SQVTM and CDR2 ANQGSEA. This chain's CDR3 is CSVENHDGSYEQYF. For the CDR3, the DNA is TGCAGCGTTGAAAACCATGACGGATCCTACGAGCAGTACTTC.

The rearrangement joins TRBV20-1 to TRBJ1-1; D gene uncertain. The CDR3 spans 14 residues. From germline, CDR1 is DFQATT and CDR2 SNEGSKA (reference sequence). Trimming removed 0 bases from V and 1 base from J, with 9 bases in between. The CDR3 DNA is TGCAGTGCTAGAGACCCCGACACGAACACTGAAGCTTTCTTT. It encodes CSARDPDTNTEAFF.

In this sample, this clonotype turned up once. V is TRBV2 and J is TRBJ1-2; TRBD1 matches 8 bases. The J segment lost 4 bases and the V segment lost 8 bases, leaving 6 bases of the junction unmatched. CDR1 SNHLY and CDR2 FYNNEI come from the germline V gene. This CDR3 has 13 residues. Here the CDR3 reads CASQGASGYGYTF. The CDR3 DNA sequence: TGTGCCAGCCAGGGGGCCAGTGGCTATGGCTACACCTTC.

The rearrangement joins TRBV29-1 to TRBJ2-5; D unclear. The end of the DNA aligns better with TRBJ2-7, so the J call may be wrong. Per the germline V gene, CDR1 is SQVTM and CDR2 is ANQGSEA. The CDR3 totals 13 residues. The CDR3 region is CSVVTPEGYEQYF. In DNA form, the CDR3 reads TGCAGCGTTGTCACTCCAGAAGGCTACGAGCAGTACTTC.

This rearrangement joins TRBV12-3 or TRBV12-4 to TRBJ2-1; D ambiguous. The CDR3 sequence is 15 residues long. V was cut by 6 bases and J by 3 bases, with 15 bases left in between. The CDR3 spells CASSRDRFNYNEQFF. In DNA form, the CDR3 reads TGTGCCAGCAGCCGTGACCGATTCAACTACAATGAGCAGTTCTTC.

This clonotype was seen repeatedly, ten times or more. This sequence joins TRBV2 and TRBJ2-1; D is unclear. From germline, CDR1 is SNHLY and CDR2 FYNNEI. V was pared by 6 bases and J by 4 bases, with 4 bases between. The CDR3 contains 11 residues. The CDR3 region is CASREYNEQFF. In DNA form, the CDR3 reads TGTGCCAGCAGGGAGTACAATGAGCAGTTCTTC. Full variable domain (outside the CDR3, taken from reference TRBV2 and TRBJ2-1): EPEVTQTPSHQVTQMGQEVILRCVPISNHLYFYWYRQILGQKVEFLVSFYNNEISEKSEIFDDQFSVERPDGSNFTLKIRSTKLEDSAMYFCASREYNEQFFGPGTRLTVL.

This clonotype was observed a single time. This chain joins TRBV27 and TRBJ2-7; 7 nucleotides line up with TRBD1. This CDR3 is 17 amino acids long. Germline trimming cut 5 bases from V and 7 bases from J; bases unmatched to any gene: 20. Germline V gene lookup returns CDR1 MNHEY and CDR2 SMNVEV (reference sequence). The CDR3 DNA reads as TGTGCCAGCAGTCCTATCGCGACAGGGCGCTCCTACAATGAGCAGTACTTC. Amino acids: CASSPIATGRSYNEQYF.

The gene calls are TRBV9 and TRBJ1-6; possible D gene TRBD1, 6 bases. The CDR3 totals 14 residues. Germline CDR1 is SGDLS and CDR2 is YYNGEE. V lost 2 bases, J lost 5 bases, and 8 bases lay in between. CDR3 region: CASSVDSDNSPLHF. The CDR3 nucleotides are TGTGCCAGCAGCGTGGACAGTGATAATTCACCCCTCCACTTT.